This TCR beta chain was sequenced in a study of T-cell memory formation after mild COVID-19. UMIs and sample barcodes were carried by the TCR alpha and TCR beta cDNA libraries that 5'RACE produced using constant-segment primers. MiXCR, applied by TCRdb to the 5' RACE reads, yields one record per CDR3 protein. The sample consists of about 540,000 distinct CDR3 sequences, roughly 22% of them appearing once. The CDR3 consists of 15 residues. Trimming stripped 0 bases from V and 0 bases from J, with 6 bases between. CDR1 and CDR2 (germline): SGHRS, YFSETQ. This clonotype was observed many times. This chain links TRBV5-1 with TRBJ2-2; D is uncertain. This TCR derives from an adult woman who had mild COVID-19 (a few samples of this study predate the infection). Cell type and time point are not known. Sequencing was done on a sample of PBMCs or a T cell subset sorted from them (not recorded which). CDR3 sequence: CASSLAAANTGELFF. The CDR3 nucleotides read TGCGCCAGCAGCTTGGCGGCCGCGAACACCGGGGAGCTGTTTTTT.